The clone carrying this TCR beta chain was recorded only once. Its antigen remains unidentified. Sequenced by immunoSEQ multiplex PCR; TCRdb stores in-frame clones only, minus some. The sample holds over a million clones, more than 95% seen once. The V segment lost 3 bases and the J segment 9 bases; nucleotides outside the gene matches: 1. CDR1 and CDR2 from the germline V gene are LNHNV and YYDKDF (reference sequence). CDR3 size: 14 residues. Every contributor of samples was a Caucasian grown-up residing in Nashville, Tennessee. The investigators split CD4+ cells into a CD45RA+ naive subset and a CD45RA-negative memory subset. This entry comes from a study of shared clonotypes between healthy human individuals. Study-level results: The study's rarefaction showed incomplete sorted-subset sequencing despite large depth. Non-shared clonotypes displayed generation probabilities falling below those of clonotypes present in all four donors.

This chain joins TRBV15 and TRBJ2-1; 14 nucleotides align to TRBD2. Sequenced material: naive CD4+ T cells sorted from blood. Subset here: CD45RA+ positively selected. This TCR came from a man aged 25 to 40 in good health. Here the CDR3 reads CATSRTSGRVEQFF. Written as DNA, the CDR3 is TGTGCCACCAGCAGGACTAGCGGGAGGGTTGAGCAGTTCTTC.